Listed here are 6 T cell receptor beta chains from one sample, sequenced in a study of blood T cell repertoires in COVID-19. Sequenced by immunoSEQ multiplex PCR; TCRdb stores in-frame clones only, minus some. In the table there are some 200,000 clones, approximately 84% of which are singletons. Sample: peripheral blood. The receptor source for this set is an elderly man with acute or convalescent COVID-19.

The chain links TRBV28 to TRBJ2-3; D ambiguous. V dropped 3 bases and J dropped 6 bases, with 4 bases sitting between them. Germline CDR1 and CDR2: MDHEN and SYDVKM. CDR3 length: 11 residues. The CDR3: CASSFYDTQYF. The CDR3 bases are TGTGCCAGCAGTTTCTACGATACGCAGTATTTT. The variable domain in full, with the rest retrieved from reference TRBV28 and TRBJ2-3, is DVKVTQSSRYLVKRTGEKVFLECVQDMDHENMFWYRQDPGLGLRLIYFSYDVKMKEKGDIPEGYSVSREKKERFSLILESASTNQTSMYLCASSFYDTQYFGPGTRLTVL.

This chain uses TRBV10-3 with TRBJ2-3; 7 positions agree with TRBD2. J gave up 1 base and V 4 bases, and 5 bases lay outside the gene matches. Germline V CDR1 and CDR2: ENHRY, SYGVKD. This CDR3 has 15 residues. CDR3 sequence reads: CAISGGGTGTDTQYF. CDR3 sequence (DNA): TGTGCCATCAGTGGGGGAGGGACTGGCACAGATACGCAGTATTTT.

The chain links TRBV6-4 to TRBJ2-2, with D possibly TRBD1 on 6 matching bases. The V gene's germline CDR1 is MRHNA and CDR2 SNTAGT. Trimming stripped 4 bases from V and 5 bases from J, with 14 bases between. The CDR3 runs to 15 residues. The CDR3 DNA follows: TGTGCCAGCAGTGGATCACAGGGAGAAACCGGGGAGCTGTTTTTT. Translating it yields CASSGSQGETGELFF.

The CDR3 sequence: CASSQDFTSGSLETQYF. The CDR3 coding sequence is TGCGCCAGCAGCCAAGATTTCACTAGCGGGAGTCTAGAGACCCAGTACTTC. The chain employs TRBV4-1 and TRBJ2-5; 11 bases fit TRBD2. V dropped 0 bases and J dropped 4; count of bases not matched to a gene: 7. CDR1 MGHRA and CDR2 YSYEKL come from the germline V gene. The CDR3 has 17 amino acids.

The chain couples TRBV3-1 (or the pseudogene TRBV3-2) to TRBJ2-7; D is ambiguous. Germline lookup yields CDR1 LGHDT and CDR2 YNNKEL (reference sequence). V was clipped by 0 bases and J by 3 bases, with 15 bases between them. The CDR3 has 16 amino acids. CDR3 protein: CASSQELGTLNYEQYF. Here the CDR3 DNA reads TGTGCCAGCAGCCAAGAGTTGGGCACGCTGAACTACGAGCAGTACTTC.

The gene calls are TRBV7-2 and TRBJ1-1, with 9 bases aligning to TRBD1. In germline, CDR1 is SGHTA, CDR2 FQGNSA. V gave up 0 bases and J gave up 4 bases; unmatched junction bases: 3. CDR3 length: 15 residues. The CDR3: CASSLAGQGTTEAFF. DNA for the CDR3: TGTGCCAGCAGCTTAGCCGGACAGGGGACCACTGAAGCTTTCTTT.